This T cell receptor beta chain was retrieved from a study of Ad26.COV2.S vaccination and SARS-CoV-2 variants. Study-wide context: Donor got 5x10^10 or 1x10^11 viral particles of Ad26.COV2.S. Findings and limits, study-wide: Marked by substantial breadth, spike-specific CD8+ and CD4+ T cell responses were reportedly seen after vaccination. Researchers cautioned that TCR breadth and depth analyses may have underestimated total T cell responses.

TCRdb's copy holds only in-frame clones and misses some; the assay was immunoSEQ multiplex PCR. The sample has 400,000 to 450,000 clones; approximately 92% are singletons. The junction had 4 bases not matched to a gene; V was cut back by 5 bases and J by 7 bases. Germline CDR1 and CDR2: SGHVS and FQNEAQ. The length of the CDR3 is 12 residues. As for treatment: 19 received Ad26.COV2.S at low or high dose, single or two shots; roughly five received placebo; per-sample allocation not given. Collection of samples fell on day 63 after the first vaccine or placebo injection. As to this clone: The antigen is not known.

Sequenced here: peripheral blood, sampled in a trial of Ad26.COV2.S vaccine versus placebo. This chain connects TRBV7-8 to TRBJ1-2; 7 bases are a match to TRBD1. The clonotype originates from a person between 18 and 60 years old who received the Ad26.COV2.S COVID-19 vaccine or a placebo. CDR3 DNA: TGTGCCAGCAGCGGCAGGGGGTTTGGCTACACCTTC. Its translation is CASSGRGFGYTF.